This TCR beta chain comes out of a study of blood T cells in healthy people across ages. Next came a second PCR, run for roughly 6 to 11 cycles, which used a sample-barcoded 5' primer along with a J-beta primer mix. From the 5' RACE reads, TCRdb called clonotypes with MiXCR, one entry per CDR3 protein. The sample lists 630,000 or so distinct CDR3 sequences; approximately 30% were seen once. The CDR3 is 12 residues long. Trimming removed 7 bases from V and 4 bases from J, with 14 bases in between. Germline V gene lookup returns CDR1 GTSNPN and CDR2 SVGIG (reference sequence). This clonotype was observed at least ten times. The target antigen is unknown. The study's findings and limits: Researchers deemed the diversity estimates from one million T cells underestimates. Naive T cell percentage and TCR beta diversity correlated strongly. Naive and antigen-experienced cells could not be conclusively compared, given unsorted PBMCs.

Sequencing used blood. This chain uses TRBV30 with TRBJ2-7; D is perhaps TRBD2 (6 bases). The origin of this receptor is a woman aged 80 or over in good health. CDR3 in DNA: TGTGCCTTCCGGCGGAGGGAATACGAGCAGTACTTC. Translating it yields CAFRRREYEQYF.